The clone carrying this T cell receptor (beta chain) is a singleton in its sample. The record originates from a study of blood T cell repertoires in COVID-19. Germline CDR1 is LNHDA and CDR2 is SQIVND (reference sequence). This CDR3 spans 15 amino acids. The germline V and J ends were trimmed by 3 bases and 3 bases, with 15 bases remaining between them. Generated by immunoSEQ multiplex PCR, the TCRdb table keeps only in-frame clones and is missing some. The sample consists of some 25,000 clones, approximately 78% of them appearing once. The chain combines TRBV19 with TRBJ2-7; perhaps TRBD1 as D (7 bases). This TCR derives from a human donor in a cohort sampled during active COVID-19. The sample consisted of peripheral blood. DNA for the CDR3: TGTGCCAGTAGTATGTGGGGGGACAGCTTCTACGAGCAGTACTTC. It translates to CASSMWGDSFYEQYF.